This passage covers 9 T cell receptor beta chains from one sample sequenced in a study of cytomegalovirus exposure and HLA in healthy donors (dated by TCRdb to the late 2010s). Receptor amplification or capture employed the immunoSEQ multiplex PCR assay. The multiplex PCR relied on a mix of 60 forward primers for TCR Vbeta segments and 13 reverse primers for TCR Jbeta segments. TCRdb limited this immuneACCESS table to in-frame rearrangements with V and J called. A share of clones is missing; checked studies link under half to unresolved V genes, and the rest is unexplained. This sample is represented by about 88,000 clones; just under 70% of them were singletons. The top ten constitute roughly 2.8% of the sample. The sample was PBMCs. The source is a man aged 45-60 years in good health and CMV-seronegative.

The chain employs TRBV5-6 and TRBJ2-2; a weak D match, TRBD1 (6 bases). Looked up from germline, CDR1 is SGHDT and CDR2 is YYEEEE. Trimming cost V 1 base and J 5 bases, with 21 bases left between them. The CDR3 sequence is 18 residues long. The CDR3 sequence: CASSLFRTAIAITGELFF. CDR3 sequence (DNA): TGTGCCAGCAGCTTGTTCCGGACAGCCATCGCCATAACCGGGGAGCTGTTTTTT.

This clone came up a few times. The chain couples TRBV4-2 to TRBJ2-3; D call uncertain. Between the trimmed V and J ends, which lost 3 bases and 1 base, there was a span of 8 bases. Germline CDR1 LGHNA, CDR2 YNFKEQ. CDR3 size: 14 residues. CDR3 residues: CASSQAVGTDTQYF. DNA for the CDR3: TGTGCCAGCAGCCAGGCGGTCGGCACAGATACGCAGTATTTT.

The J gene is TRBJ2-1, the V gene TRBV7-5; TRBD2 is the table's D call and was not checked against the DNA. TRBV7-5 is reported as a pseudogene. The CDR3 is 17 residues long. The CDR3 spells CVRSLFPSGNPYNEQFF. The CDR3 bases are TGTGTCAGAAGCTTGTTTCCTAGCGGGAACCCCTACAATGAGCAGTTCTTC.

The chain employs TRBV6-1 and TRBJ2-3; 7 bases match TRBD1. Germline assignment: CDR1 MNHNS and CDR2 SASEGT. The CDR3 is made up of 13 amino acids. J lost 4 bases, V lost 6 bases, and 4 bases had no gene match. CDR3 loop: CASRRQGSDTQYF. CDR3 coding DNA: TGTGCCAGCAGGAGACAGGGTTCAGATACGCAGTATTTT.

For this clone: Its ends do not fully match the called genes, so a read error is possible. The genes are TRBV2 and TRBJ1-5, with D uncertain. CDR3 length: 13 residues. CDR1 SNHLY and CDR2 FYNNEI come from the germline V gene. The CDR3 region has the DNA TGTGCCAGCTGTGATGAGGGCAATCAGCCCCAGCATTTT. Translated: CASCDEGNQPQHF.

This clone appeared a single time. The genes are TRBV7-2 and TRBJ2-7; 8 bases align to TRBD1. The CDR3 runs to 15 residues. V gave up 5 bases and J gave up 3 bases; unmatched junction bases: 9. Germline values: CDR1 SGHTA, CDR2 FQGNSA. The CDR3 bases are TGTGCCAGCAGCCCCCGGACAGGGAAGAACTACGAGCAGTACTTC. This gives the protein CASSPRTGKNYEQYF.

The J gene is TRBJ2-3, the V gene TRBV12-5; D may be TRBD1 (5 bases). The length of the CDR3 is 15 residues. Per germline, CDR1 LGHNT and CDR2 FRNRAP. Trimming left V 3 bases short and J 2 bases short, with 12 bases between. Here the CDR3 reads CASGLRRGNTDTQYF. The CDR3 region has the DNA TGTGCTAGTGGTTTACGAAGGGGTAACACAGATACGCAGTATTTT.

The CDR3 loop reads CASSEALQGMNTEAFF. DNA of the CDR3: TGTGCCAGCAGTGAAGCGCTACAGGGTATGAACACTGAAGCTTTCTTT. V and J are TRBV2 and TRBJ1-1, with D perhaps TRBD1 (6 bases). The CDR3 consists of 16 residues. Germline V gene lookup returns CDR1 SNHLY and CDR2 FYNNEI. The V and J ends lost 0 bases and 0 bases respectively, with 11 bases between them.

The rearrangement links TRBV2 to TRBJ2-7; the D gene is possibly TRBD2 (7 bases). Per germline, CDR1 SNHLY and CDR2 FYNNEI. Trimming shortened V by 6 bases and J by 3 bases, and 15 bases separated the two germline ends. The CDR3 runs 14 residues. CDR3: CASRAVRGGYEQYV. DNA for the CDR3: TGTGCCAGCAGAGCCGTGAGGGGGGGCTACGAGCAGTACGTC.